The 7 T cell receptor beta chains listed next were all sequenced from one sample in a study of blood T cell repertoires in COVID-19. The method was immunoSEQ multiplex PCR; TCRdb's version includes in-frame clones alone and lacks a portion of them. The sample includes over 150,000 clones, more than 75% of them seen just once. The sequencing input was PBMCs or T cells enriched from blood (not recorded which). These receptors were taken from a woman aged 45-65 years who had recovered from COVID-19.

The CDR3: CASSQASYEQYF. In nucleotides, the CDR3 is TGTGCCAGCAGCCAAGCATCCTACGAGCAGTACTTC. The V call is TRBV3-1 (or the pseudogene TRBV3-2), the J call TRBJ2-7; D unresolved. The CDR3 runs 12 residues. Looked up from germline, CDR1 is LGHDT and CDR2 is YNNKEL (reference sequence). V was trimmed by 1 base and J by 1 base, leaving 2 bases between them.

This clone was counted only a few times. This chain links TRBV28 with TRBJ1-2; 9 bases line up with TRBD1. Germline-derived CDR1 and CDR2 are MDHEN and SYDVKM. V shed 3 bases, J shed 2 bases, and the junction held 7 bases outside the gene matches. The CDR3 sequence is 16 residues long. The chain's CDR3 is CASSFFEGTGNYGYTF. CDR3 bases: TGTGCCAGCAGTTTCTTTGAGGGGACAGGGAACTATGGCTACACCTTC.

The V gene is TRBV6-5, the J gene TRBJ2-7; TRBD1 matches at 7 bases. The germline V gene encodes CDR1 MNHEY and CDR2 SVGAGI. The CDR3 covers 15 residues. J lost 3 bases, V lost 4 bases, and 9 bases had no gene match. CDR3 residues: CASSSPGQANYEQYF. In nucleotides, the CDR3 is TGTGCCAGCAGTTCCCCAGGACAGGCAAACTACGAGCAGTACTTC.

This chain joins TRBV5-1 and TRBJ2-5; 10 nucleotides agree with TRBD2. This CDR3 comprises 16 residues. Germline CDR1 and CDR2: SGHRS and YFSETQ. With 2 bases clipped from V and 4 bases from J, the junction kept 8 bases outside the gene matches. The DNA of the CDR3 is TGCGCCAGCAGCTTTGTTCCGGGACTAGCGTCAGAGACCCAGTACTTC. As protein: CASSFVPGLASETQYF.

This chain links TRBV28 with TRBJ1-5; TRBD1 aligns across 8 bases. This CDR3 is 16 amino acids long. Germline V gene lookup returns CDR1 MDHEN and CDR2 SYDVKM. V lost 4 bases to trimming and J lost 1 base; unmatched junction nucleotides: 6. CDR3 DNA sequence: TGTGCCAGCAGTTCCAGGACAGGGAGCAGCAATCAGCCCCAGCATTTT. It yields the protein CASSSRTGSSNQPQHF.

The rearrangement uses TRBV28 and TRBJ1-2; a weak D match, TRBD1 (6 bases). Trimming shortened V by 5 bases and J by 4 bases, and 17 bases separated the two germline ends. Germline V lookup: CDR1 MDHEN, CDR2 SYDVKM. There are 15 residues in the CDR3. CDR3 DNA sequence: TGTGCCAGCAGTCCTGTACAGGGCTCTATCTATGGCTACACCTTC. Its translation is CASSPVQGSIYGYTF.

The chain uses TRBV6-2 or TRBV6-3 and TRBJ2-1, with a weak D call TRBD2 (6 bases). CDR3 length: 15 residues. In germline, CDR1 is MNHEY, CDR2 SVGEGT. V lost 4 bases, J lost 4 bases, and 14 bases lay in between. The CDR3 loop reads CASSWKRALYNEQFF. CDR3 sequence (DNA): TGTGCCAGCAGTTGGAAGCGGGCTTTATACAATGAGCAGTTCTTC.